These T cell receptor beta chains were read from a single sample in a study of shared clonotypes between healthy human individuals. TCRdb's copy holds only in-frame clones and misses some; the assay was immunoSEQ multiplex PCR. The repertoire has fewer than 850,000 clones, about nine tenths of them found once; the top ten carry about 33%. Sequencing was done on a sample of memory CD8+ T cells from PBMCs. The receptor set was obtained from a man aged 18 to 35 in good health. Some clones in this sample may be carry-over from other donors' samples. Each CDR3 is given with its conserved first and last residue. D genes are given only for firm matches. Rows give clone size only sometimes, using once, few, many, or a class for an expanded clone.

j_call clone_size d_call cdr3_length v_call cdr3_nt cdr3_aa
TRBJ1-2 few NA 12 TRBV6-1 TGTGCCAGCAGTCTGCGCGACGGTGGCTACACCTTC CASSLRDGGYTF
TRBJ2-3 NA NA 15 TRBV27 TGTGCCAGCAGTCCCGGAGTGGCTGGCACAGATACGCAGTATTTT CASSPGVAGTDTQYF
TRBJ1-5 NA TRBD1 15 TRBV28 TGTGCCAGCAGTTTCCCTGACAGGGTGTATCAGCCCCAGCATTTT CASSFPDRVYQPQHF
TRBJ2-3 NA NA 15 TRBV27 TGTGCCAGCAGTTTATCGCGAACTAGCACAGATACGCAGTATTTT CASSLSRTSTDTQYF
TRBJ2-7 NA TRBD2 13 TRBV2 TGTGCCAGCAGTCCCGGGACTAGGGACGAGCAGTACTTC CASSPGTRDEQYF
TRBJ1-2 NA NA 14 TRBV7-6 TGTGCCAGCAGCTTAGTCCCCCAGATCTATGGCTACACCTTC CASSLVPQIYGYTF
TRBJ2-1 NA TRBD1 14 TRBV28 TGTGCCAGCAGTCGGGACAGGGAGGACAATGAGCAGTTCTTC CASSRDREDNEQFF
TRBJ2-3 NA NA 14 TRBV7-3 TGTGCCAGCAGCTTAACTGGCCCCACAGATACGCAGTATTTT CASSLTGPTDTQYF
TRBJ2-6 NA NA 16 TRBV4-1 TGCGCCAGCAGCCAAGACCCCGGAGGGGGGGCCAACGTCCTGACTTTC CASSQDPGGGANVLTF
TRBJ2-7 NA NA 16 TRBV4-2 TGTGCCAGCAGCCAACCTCGGGGGAGGGGGACATACGAGCAGTACTTC CASSQPRGRGTYEQYF
TRBJ1-4 NA NA 15 TRBV19 TGTGCCAGTAGTATCTTGACCCAGGGAGGCGAAAAACTGTTTTTT CASSILTQGGEKLFF
TRBJ2-7 NA NA 13 TRBV27 TGTGCCAGCACCAGCGGAAGCATCTACGAGCAGTACTTC CASTSGSIYEQYF
TRBJ2-7 once NA 13 TRBV29-1 TGCAGCGTAGAGACTATCCAGGACTACGAGCAGTACTTC CSVETIQDYEQYF
TRBJ2-3 NA TRBD1 16 TRBV9 TGTGCCAGCAGCGTAGATCAGGGGGCGACCCCAGATACGCAGTATTTT CASSVDQGATPDTQYF
TRBJ2-2 NA NA 13 TRBV27 TGTGCCAGCAGTTTTTACGTCGGCGGGGAGCTGTTTTTT CASSFYVGGELFF
TRBJ2-7 NA NA 14 TRBV27 TGTGCCAGCAGTTTAGGGGTCAGCTCCTACGAGCAGTACTTC CASSLGVSSYEQYF
TRBJ1-2 NA NA 17 TRBV19 TGTGCCAGTAGTATGATACGATCGGGGACGGTCTCTATGCGCTACACCTTC CASSMIRSGTVSMRYTF
TRBJ1-1 NA NA 14 TRBV27 TGTGCCAGCAGTTTAACGCGGGGGGGACCTGAAGCTTTCTTT CASSLTRGGPEAFF
TRBJ2-7 NA NA 12 TRBV19 TGTGCCAGTAGTATGACAGGCTACGAGCAGTACTTC CASSMTGYEQYF